This T cell receptor beta chain was retrieved from a study of T-cell reconstitution after alpha-beta-depleted transplantation in children. Using unique molecular identifiers, the investigators prepared the TCRbeta library. TCRdb called the PCR reads again in MiXCR, with one record for every CDR3 protein. The sample includes some 600,000 distinct CDR3 sequences, roughly 13% of them seen just once. Study-wide points: Diversity and T-cell counts at one year after transplant derived mostly from new T cells. In patients about two months after transplant, alpha-beta T cells reportedly arose from several hundred expanded graft clones.

V lost 4 bases to trimming and J lost 6 bases, with 10 bases between them. The CDR3 covers 13 residues. From germline, CDR1 is LGHNA and CDR2 YSLEER. This clonotype was observed many times. What it binds is not known. The clonotype originates from a male patient younger than 18 who had a stem cell transplant for acute myeloid leukemia, so the T cells may come from the graft donor. This sample comprised PBMCs, mostly from graft donor cells, obtained 360 days after TCRalphabeta/CD19-depleted stem cell transplant. The chain is built from TRBV4-3 and TRBJ2-1, with D possibly matching TRBD2 (6 bases). Here the CDR3 DNA reads TGCGCCAGCAGCCTCAGCGGGCGCAATGAGCAGTTCTTC. As protein: CASSLSGRNEQFF.